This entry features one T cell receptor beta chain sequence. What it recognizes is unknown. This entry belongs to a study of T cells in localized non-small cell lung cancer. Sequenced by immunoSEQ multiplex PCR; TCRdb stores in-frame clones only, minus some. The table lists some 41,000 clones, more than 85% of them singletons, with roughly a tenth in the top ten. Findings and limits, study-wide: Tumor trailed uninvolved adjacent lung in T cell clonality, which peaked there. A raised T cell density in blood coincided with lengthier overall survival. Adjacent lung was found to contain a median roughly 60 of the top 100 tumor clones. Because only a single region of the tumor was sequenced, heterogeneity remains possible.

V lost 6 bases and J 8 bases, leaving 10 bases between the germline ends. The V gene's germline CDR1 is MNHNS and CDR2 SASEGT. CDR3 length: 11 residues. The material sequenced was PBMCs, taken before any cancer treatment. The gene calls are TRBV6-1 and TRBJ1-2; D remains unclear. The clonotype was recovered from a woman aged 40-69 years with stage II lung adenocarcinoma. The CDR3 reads CASREKGGYTF. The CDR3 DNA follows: TGTGCCAGCAGGGAGAAAGGAGGCTACACCTTC.